This entry describes one T cell receptor beta chain. The antigen remains unidentified. Clones were read by immunoSEQ multiplex PCR, and TCRdb kept only the in-frame ones, dropping some. Among 13,000 to 15,000 clones, over 60% were seen once, and the ten largest hold more than 0.95%. Germline V gene sequence: CDR1 LNHDA, CDR2 SQIVND (reference sequence). This CDR3 contains 13 residues. Trimming cost V 7 bases and J 4 bases, with 13 bases left between them. The data belong to a study of T cells after posttransplantation cyclophosphamide. The related graft donor's blood sample was taken on the day of bone marrow donation. General observations from the study: TRB clonality was highly associated with recipient CMV seropositivity and reactivation. Skin or GI-infiltrating T cells shared few TRB sequences with blood.

The chain couples TRBV19 to TRBJ1-2; tentative D call: TRBD1 (5 bases). Sample: memory CD4+ T cells sorted from PBMCs. The TCR originated in a middle-aged man. The CDR3 nucleotides read TGTGCCAGTAACTCAGGGAGGACCTATGGCTACACCTTC. It encodes CASNSGRTYGYTF.